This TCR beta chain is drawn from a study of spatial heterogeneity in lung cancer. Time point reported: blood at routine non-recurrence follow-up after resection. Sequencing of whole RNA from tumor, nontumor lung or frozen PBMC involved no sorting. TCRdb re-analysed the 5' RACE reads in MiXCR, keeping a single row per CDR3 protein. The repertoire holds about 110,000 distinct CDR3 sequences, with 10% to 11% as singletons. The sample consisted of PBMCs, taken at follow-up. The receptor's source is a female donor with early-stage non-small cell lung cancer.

CDR3: CASSPPRERYEQYF. The CDR3 DNA reads as TGTGCCAGCAGCCCCCCTCGGGAAAGGTACGAGCAGTACTTC. V and J are TRBV3-1 and TRBJ2-7, with D possibly being TRBD2 (5 bases). Germline CDR1 LGHDT, CDR2 YNNKEL (reference sequence). V dropped 4 bases and J dropped 4 bases, with 14 bases sitting between them. This CDR3 has 14 amino acids.